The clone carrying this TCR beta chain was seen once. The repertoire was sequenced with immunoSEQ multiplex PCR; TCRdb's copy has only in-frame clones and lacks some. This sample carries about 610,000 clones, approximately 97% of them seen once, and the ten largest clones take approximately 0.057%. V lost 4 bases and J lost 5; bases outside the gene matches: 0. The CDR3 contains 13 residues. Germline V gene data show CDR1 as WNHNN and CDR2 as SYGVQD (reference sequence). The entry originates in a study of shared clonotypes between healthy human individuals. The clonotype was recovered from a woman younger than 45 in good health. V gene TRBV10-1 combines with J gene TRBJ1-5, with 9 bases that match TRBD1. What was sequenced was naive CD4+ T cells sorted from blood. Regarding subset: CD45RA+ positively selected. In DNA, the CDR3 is TGCGCCAGCAGTGGGACAGGGGATCAGCCCCAGCATTTT. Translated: CASSGTGDQPQHF.